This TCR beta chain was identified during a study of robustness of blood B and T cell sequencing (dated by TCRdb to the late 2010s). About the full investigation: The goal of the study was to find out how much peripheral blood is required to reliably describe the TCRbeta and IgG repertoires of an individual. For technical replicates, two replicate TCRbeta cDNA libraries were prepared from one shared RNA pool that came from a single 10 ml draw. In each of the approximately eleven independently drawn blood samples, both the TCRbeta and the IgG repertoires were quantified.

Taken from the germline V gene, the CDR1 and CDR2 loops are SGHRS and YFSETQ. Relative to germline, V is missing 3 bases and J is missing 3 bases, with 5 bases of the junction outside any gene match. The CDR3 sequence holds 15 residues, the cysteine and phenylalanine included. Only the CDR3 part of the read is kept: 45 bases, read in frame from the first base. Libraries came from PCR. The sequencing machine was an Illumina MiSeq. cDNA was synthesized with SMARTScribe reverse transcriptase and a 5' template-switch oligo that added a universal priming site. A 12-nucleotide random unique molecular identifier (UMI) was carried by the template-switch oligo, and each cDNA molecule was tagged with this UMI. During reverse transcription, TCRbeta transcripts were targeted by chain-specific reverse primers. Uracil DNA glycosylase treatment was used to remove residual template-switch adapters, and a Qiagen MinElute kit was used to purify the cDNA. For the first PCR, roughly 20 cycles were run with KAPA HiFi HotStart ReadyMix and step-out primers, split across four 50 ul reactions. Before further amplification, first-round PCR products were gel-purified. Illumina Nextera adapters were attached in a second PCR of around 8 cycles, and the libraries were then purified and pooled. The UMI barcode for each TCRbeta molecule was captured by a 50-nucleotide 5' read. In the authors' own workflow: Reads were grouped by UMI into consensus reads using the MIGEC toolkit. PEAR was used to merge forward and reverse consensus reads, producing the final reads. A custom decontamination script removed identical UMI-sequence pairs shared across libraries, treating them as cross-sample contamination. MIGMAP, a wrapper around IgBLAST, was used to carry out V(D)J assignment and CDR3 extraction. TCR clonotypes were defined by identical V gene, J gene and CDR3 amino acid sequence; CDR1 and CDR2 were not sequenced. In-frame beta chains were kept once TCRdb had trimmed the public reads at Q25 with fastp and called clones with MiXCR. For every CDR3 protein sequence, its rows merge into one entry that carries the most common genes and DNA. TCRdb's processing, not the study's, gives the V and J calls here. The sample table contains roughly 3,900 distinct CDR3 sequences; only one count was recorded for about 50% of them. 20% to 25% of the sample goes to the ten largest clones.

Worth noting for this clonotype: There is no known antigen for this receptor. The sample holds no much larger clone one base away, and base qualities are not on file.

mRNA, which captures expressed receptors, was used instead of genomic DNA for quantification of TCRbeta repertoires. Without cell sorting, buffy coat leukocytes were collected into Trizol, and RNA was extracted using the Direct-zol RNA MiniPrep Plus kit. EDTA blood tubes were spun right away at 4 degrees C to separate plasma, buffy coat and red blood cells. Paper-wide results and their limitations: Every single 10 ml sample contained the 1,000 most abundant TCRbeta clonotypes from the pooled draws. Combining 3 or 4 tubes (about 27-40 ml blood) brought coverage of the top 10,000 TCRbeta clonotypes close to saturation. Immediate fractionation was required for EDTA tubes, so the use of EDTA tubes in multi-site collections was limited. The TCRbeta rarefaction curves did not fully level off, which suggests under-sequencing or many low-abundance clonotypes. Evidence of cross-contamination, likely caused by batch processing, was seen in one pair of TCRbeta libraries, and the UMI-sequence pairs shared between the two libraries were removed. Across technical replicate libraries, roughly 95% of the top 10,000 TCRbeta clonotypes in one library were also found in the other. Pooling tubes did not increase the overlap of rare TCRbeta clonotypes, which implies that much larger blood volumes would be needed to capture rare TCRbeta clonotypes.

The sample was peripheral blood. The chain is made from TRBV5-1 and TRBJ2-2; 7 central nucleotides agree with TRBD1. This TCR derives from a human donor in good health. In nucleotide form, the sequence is TGCGCCAGCAGCTGGGGACAGAAGGACACCGGGGAGCTGTTTTTT. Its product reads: CASSWGQKDTGELFF.